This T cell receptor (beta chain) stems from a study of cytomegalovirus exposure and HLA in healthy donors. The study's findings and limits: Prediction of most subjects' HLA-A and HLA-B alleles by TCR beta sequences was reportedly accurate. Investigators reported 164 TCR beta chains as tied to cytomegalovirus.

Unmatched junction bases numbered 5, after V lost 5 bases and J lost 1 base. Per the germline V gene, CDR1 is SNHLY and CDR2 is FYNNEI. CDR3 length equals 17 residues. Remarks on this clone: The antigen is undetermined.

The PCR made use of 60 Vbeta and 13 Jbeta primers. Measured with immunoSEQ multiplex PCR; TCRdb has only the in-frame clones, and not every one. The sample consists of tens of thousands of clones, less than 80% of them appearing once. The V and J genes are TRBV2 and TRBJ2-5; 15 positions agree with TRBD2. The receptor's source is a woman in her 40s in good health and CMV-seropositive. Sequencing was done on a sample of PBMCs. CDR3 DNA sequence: TGTGCCAGCAGTCCCGGGACTAGCGGGAGGTTCCAAGAGACCCAGTACTTC. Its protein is CASSPGTSGRFQETQYF.